The 15 T cell receptor beta chains listed next were all sequenced from one sample in a study of kidney transplant recipient with SARS-CoV-2 infection. TCRdb re-derived calls from the reads in MiXCR, one entry per CDR3 protein. The sample has 200,000 to 250,000 distinct CDR3 sequences; around 26% are singletons. The sample was a blood sample, taken at baseline and on roughly day 110 from a kidney transplant recipient. These receptors all come from a male patient in his thirties who had COVID-19 and was a kidney transplant recipient. The T cells may come from the graft donor.

Note on this clonotype: A read error may be the cause here, since a much bigger clone is one base away. The chain combines TRBV3-1 with TRBJ2-7; D call uncertain. Near its end, the DNA agrees better with TRBJ2-5, so the J call may be wrong. The CDR3 is made up of 17 amino acids. Per germline, CDR1 LGHDT and CDR2 YNNKEL (reference sequence). The CDR3 DNA sequence: TGTGCCAGCAGCTCCTGCTTTCCCATTTCTTTCTCTGAGACCCAGTACTTC. This gives the protein CASSSCFPISFSETQYF.

This clonotype was observed at least ten times. The chain joins TRBV6-5 to TRBJ1-1; tentative D call: TRBD1 (6 bases). Trimming removed 7 bases from V and 11 bases from J, with 17 bases in between. The length of the CDR3 is 12 residues. The germline V gene has CDR1 MNHEY and CDR2 SVGAGI. CDR3: CASTMRGGEAFF. CDR3 coding DNA: TGTGCCAGCACGATGAGGGGGGGCGAGGCTTTCTTT.

This clonotype was seen a few times. One junction end disagrees with the germline gene, perhaps due to a read error. This rearrangement joins TRBV20-1 to TRBJ2-1; 16 nucleotides agree with TRBD2. The germline V gene has CDR1 DFQATT and CDR2 SNEGSKA (reference sequence). The CDR3 extends over 17 amino acids. The CDR3 loop is CSAFRPGTSGGGRSFVF. The CDR3 nucleotides read TGCAGTGCTTTCCGGCCCGGGACTAGCGGGGGGGGGAGGTCGTTTGTCTTC.

This clonotype occurred once. This sequence may be a read error, since a much larger clone differs from it by one base. The chain has TRBV20-1 and TRBJ2-7, with D possibly TRBD1 on 6 matching bases. The germline CDR1 and CDR2 sequences are DFQATT and SNEGSKA (reference sequence). V was trimmed by 5 bases and J by 2 bases, leaving 16 bases between them. The length of the CDR3 is 14 residues. The CDR3 DNA follows: TGCAGTGCTCTCGTGGACAGTCTGGCCTACGAGCAGTACTTC. Protein sequence: CSALVDSLAYEQYF.

This clonotype was counted many times. The V call is TRBV19, the J call TRBJ2-2; D gene unclear. The V and J ends lost 1 base and 9 bases respectively, with 6 bases between them. Germline V lookup: CDR1 LNHDA, CDR2 SQIVND (reference sequence). There are 12 residues in the CDR3. CDR3 sequence reads: CASSIGIRELFF. CDR3 nucleotide sequence: TGTGCCAGTAGTATAGGTATACGGGAGCTGTTTTTT.

Ten or more counts support this clonotype. The chain is built from TRBV4-2 and TRBJ2-1; 11 positions match TRBD2. The germline V gene has CDR1 LGHNA and CDR2 YNFKEQ. This CDR3 has 16 amino acids. The ends lost 1 base at V and 4 bases at J; junction bases unmatched: 3. CDR3 in DNA: TGTGCCAGCAGCCAAGGGACTAGCGGGTTTTACAATGAGCAGTTCTTC. Its translation is CASSQGTSGFYNEQFF.

In its sample, this clonotype was seen a few times. The CDR3 bases are TGTGCCTGGAGTCGGGGACAGATTAATTCACCCCTCCACTTT. The encoded protein is CAWSRGQINSPLHF. The chain uses TRBV30 and TRBJ1-6; 7 nucleotides align to TRBD1. The CDR3 has 14 amino acids. V lost 2 bases, J lost 6 bases, and 4 bases stayed unmatched. Germline loops: CDR1 GTSNPN, CDR2 SVGIG (reference sequence).

This clonotype was seen repeatedly, ten times or more. The rearrangement uses TRBV8-2 and TRBJ1-2. TRBV8-2 is a pseudogene. The CDR3 spans 16 residues. This CDR3 is CGSSLYDSRKTYGYTF. The CDR3 DNA reads TGTGGCAGTTCTTTGTATGATAGCCGAAAGACCTATGGCTACACCTTC.

The sample holds many counts of this clonotype. The chain is built from TRBV11-1 and TRBJ1-2, with D uncertain. This CDR3 spans 17 amino acids. Germline V gene sequence: CDR1 SGHAT, CDR2 FQDESV (reference sequence). V lost 5 bases and J lost 4, with 23 bases in between. The CDR3 is CASSAGDKAGKTYGYTF. The DNA of the CDR3 is TGTGCCAGCAGCGCAGGAGATAAGGCTGGAAAGACCTATGGCTACACCTTC.

This clonotype was seen repeatedly, ten times or more. The chain is built from TRBV13 and TRBJ1-1; D gene unclear. There are 13 residues in the CDR3. Germline V lookup: CDR1 PRHDT, CDR2 FYEKMQ (reference sequence). V shed 1 base and J shed 10 bases, with 13 bases lying between them. CDR3 sequence (DNA): TGTGCCAGCAGCTTAGAGGGTGCCGCCCGAGCTTTCTTT. As protein: CASSLEGAARAFF.

This clonotype was picked up many times. V usage is TRBV11-2 and J usage is TRBJ1-2; no clear D gene. Germline V gene sequence: CDR1 SGHAT, CDR2 FQNNGV. This CDR3 contains 17 residues. V was trimmed by 5 bases and J by 4 bases, leaving 23 bases between them. For the CDR3, the DNA is TGTGCCAGCAGCCGTACCCAAACAAGCAGAAAGACCTATGGCTACACCTTC. Its translation: CASSRTQTSRKTYGYTF.

This clonotype appeared many times. The V call is TRBV8-2, the J call TRBJ2-6. TRBV8-2 counts as a pseudogene. The CDR3 length is 17 residues. The CDR3: CGRYVRITQSRANVLTF. CDR3 DNA sequence: TGTGGCAGATATGTTAGGATAACACAAAGTCGGGCCAACGTCCTGACTTTC.

This clonotype turned up a few times. A much larger clone is a single base away; this may be a read error. This chain links TRBV6-6 with TRBJ2-5, with 10 bases fitting TRBD1. V shed 6 bases, J shed 7 bases, and the junction held 11 bases outside the gene matches. Germline-derived CDR1 and CDR2 are MNHNY and SVGAGI (reference sequence). The CDR3 loop spans 15 amino acids. DNA for the CDR3: TGTGCCAGCAGACCGACAGGGGGCATGCGAGGGACCCAGTACTTC. Its protein product is CASRPTGGMRGTQYF.

As regards this clonotype: A clone one base away is much larger, so this may be a read error. V and J are TRBV30 and TRBJ1-2; tentatively, D is TRBD1 (6 bases). Trimming took 5 bases from V and 4 from J, leaving 23 bases between them. Per the germline V gene, CDR1 is GTSNPN and CDR2 is SVGIG (reference sequence). The CDR3 is made up of 16 amino acids. The CDR3: CAWSGGRYRRTYGYTF. The CDR3, as DNA: TGTGCCTGGTCGGGGGGGCGTTATAGAAGGACCTATGGCTACACCTTC.

About this clonotype itself: A clone one base away is much larger, so this may be a read error. The chain joins TRBV10-2 to TRBJ1-2; D possibly corresponds to TRBD1 (5 bases). CDR1 and CDR2 (germline): WSHSY, SAAADI. The CDR3 contains 14 residues. CDR3 protein: CANSDIGDYYGYTF. The CDR3 DNA sequence: TGCGCCAACAGTGATATAGGGGATTACTATGGCTACACCTTC.